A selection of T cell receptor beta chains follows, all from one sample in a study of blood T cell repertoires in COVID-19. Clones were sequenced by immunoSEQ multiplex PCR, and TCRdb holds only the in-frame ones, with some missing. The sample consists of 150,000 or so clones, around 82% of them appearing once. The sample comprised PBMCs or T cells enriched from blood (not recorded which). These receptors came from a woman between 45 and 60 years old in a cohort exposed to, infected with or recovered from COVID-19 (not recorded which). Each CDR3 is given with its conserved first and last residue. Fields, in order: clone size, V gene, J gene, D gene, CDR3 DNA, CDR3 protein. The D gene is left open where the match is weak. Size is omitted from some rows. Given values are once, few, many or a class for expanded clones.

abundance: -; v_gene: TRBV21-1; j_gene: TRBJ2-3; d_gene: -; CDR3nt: TGTGCCAGCAGCAAAGGACTAGCGGGGGGGGAAGATACGCAGTATTTT; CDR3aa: CASSKGLAGGEDTQYF
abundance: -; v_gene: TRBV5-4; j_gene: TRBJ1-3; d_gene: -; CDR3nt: TGTGCCAGCAGCTTGATATCGGGGGGCTCTGGAAACACCATATATTTT; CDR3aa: CASSLISGGSGNTIYF
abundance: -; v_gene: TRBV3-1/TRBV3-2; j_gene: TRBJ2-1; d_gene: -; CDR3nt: TGTGCCAGCAGCCAGCCCCTTAGCGAGCCCTACAATGAGCAGTTCTTC; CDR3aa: CASSQPLSEPYNEQFF
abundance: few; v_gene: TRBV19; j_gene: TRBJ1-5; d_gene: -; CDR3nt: TGTGCCAGTCAAAACGAGTTTAATCAGCCCCAGCATTTT; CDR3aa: CASQNEFNQPQHF
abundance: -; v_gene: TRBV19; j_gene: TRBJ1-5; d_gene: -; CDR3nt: TGTGCCAGTAGTGATTGGGCGGGGGGTGGTTCGGGCAATCAGCCCCAGCATTTT; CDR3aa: CASSDWAGGGSGNQPQHF
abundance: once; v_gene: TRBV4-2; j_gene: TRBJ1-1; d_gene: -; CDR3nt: TGTGCCAGCACGATTAGGAGAAGGGGCACTGAAGCTTTCTTT; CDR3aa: CASTIRRRGTEAFF
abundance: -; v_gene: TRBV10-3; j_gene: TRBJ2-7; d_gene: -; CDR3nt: TGTGCCGTCGGAACCGGGACCTACGAGCAGTACTTC; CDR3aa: CAVGTGTYEQYF
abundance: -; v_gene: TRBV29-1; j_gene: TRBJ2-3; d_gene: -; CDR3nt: TGCAGCGTGTTGAATACATTCACAGATACGCAGTATTTT; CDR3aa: CSVLNTFTDTQYF
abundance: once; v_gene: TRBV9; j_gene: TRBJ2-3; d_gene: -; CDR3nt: TGTGCCAGCAGCCCCCAGGGACATAATGCGGATACGCAGTATTTT; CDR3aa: CASSPQGHNADTQYF
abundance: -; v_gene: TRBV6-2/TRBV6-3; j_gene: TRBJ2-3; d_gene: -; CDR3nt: TGTGCCAGCAGTTACTCCCCGGGATCGCGAGGCCCAGATACGCAGTATTTT; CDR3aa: CASSYSPGSRGPDTQYF
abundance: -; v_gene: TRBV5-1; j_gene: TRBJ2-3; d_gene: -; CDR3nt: TGCGCCAGCACCTTAGCGGAAGCTAGCACAGATACGCAGTATTTT; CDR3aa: CASTLAEASTDTQYF
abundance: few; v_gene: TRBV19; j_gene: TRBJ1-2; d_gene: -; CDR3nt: TGTGCCAGTAGTAGCCCAGGGTATGGCTACACCTTC; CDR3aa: CASSSPGYGYTF
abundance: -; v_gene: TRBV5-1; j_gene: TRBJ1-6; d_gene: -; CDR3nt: TGCGCCAGCAGCTTAGGGGAGGCGTATAATTCACCCCTCCACTTT; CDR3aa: CASSLGEAYNSPLHF
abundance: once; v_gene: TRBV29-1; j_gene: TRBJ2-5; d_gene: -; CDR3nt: TGCAGCGTTAGTTTAGGGAGAGGGGAGACCCAGTACTTC; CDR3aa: CSVSLGRGETQYF
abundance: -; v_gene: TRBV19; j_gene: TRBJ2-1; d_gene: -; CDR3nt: TGTGCCAGCCAAGGGGTAACATTACCCCTGGGAAATGAGCAGTTCTTC; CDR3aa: CASQGVTLPLGNEQFF
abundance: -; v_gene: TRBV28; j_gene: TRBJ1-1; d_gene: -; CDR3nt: TGTGCCAGCACTTCCGTTAACACTGAAGCTTTCTTT; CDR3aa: CASTSVNTEAFF
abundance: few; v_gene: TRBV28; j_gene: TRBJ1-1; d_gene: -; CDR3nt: TGTGCCAGCAGTTTAGCAGGGAGGGGCACTGAAGCTTTCTTT; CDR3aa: CASSLAGRGTEAFF
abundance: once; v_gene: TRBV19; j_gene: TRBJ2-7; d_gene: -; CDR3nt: TGTGCCAGTACTAGCGTTCCGGTCCACGAGCAGTACTTC; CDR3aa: CASTSVPVHEQYF
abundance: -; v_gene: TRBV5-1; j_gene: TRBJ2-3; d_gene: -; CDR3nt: TGCGCCAGCAGGGTACAGGGCTCTCGGGATTTCGATACGCAGTATTTT; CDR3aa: CASRVQGSRDFDTQYF
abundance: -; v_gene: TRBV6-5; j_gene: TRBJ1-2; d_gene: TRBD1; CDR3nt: TGTGCCAGCAGAAAGGACAGGGAAGTTGGGTATGGCTACACCTTC; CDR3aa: CASRKDREVGYGYTF
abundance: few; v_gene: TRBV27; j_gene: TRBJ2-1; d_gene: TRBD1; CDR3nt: TGTGCCAGCAGTCCCCCCGGGACAGGGGGCGGAAGGTCGAATGAGCAGTTCTTC; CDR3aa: CASSPPGTGGGRSNEQFF
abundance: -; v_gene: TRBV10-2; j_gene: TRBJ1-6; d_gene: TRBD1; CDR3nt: TGCGCCAGCAGTGAGGGGAAGACAGGGAACGACTATAATTCACCCCTCCACTTT; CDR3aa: CASSEGKTGNDYNSPLHF
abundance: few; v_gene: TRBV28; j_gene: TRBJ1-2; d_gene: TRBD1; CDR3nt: TGTGCCAGCAGTAGCAGAACGACAGGGGGCTATGGCTACACCTTC; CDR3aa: CASSSRTTGGYGYTF
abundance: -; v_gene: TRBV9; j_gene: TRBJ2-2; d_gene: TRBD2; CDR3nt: TGTGCCAGCAGCGTAGAAGGACTAGCGGGAGTCGCCGGGGAGCTGTTTTTT; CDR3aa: CASSVEGLAGVAGELFF
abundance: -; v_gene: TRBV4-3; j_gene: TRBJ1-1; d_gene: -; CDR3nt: TGCGCCAGCAGCCAAGATCTCGCAGGGAACACTGAAGCTTTCTTT; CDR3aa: CASSQDLAGNTEAFF
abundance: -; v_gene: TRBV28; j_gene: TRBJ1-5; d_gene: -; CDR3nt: TGTGCCAGCAGTCAGGGGAGCAATCAGCCCCAGCATTTT; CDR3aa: CASSQGSNQPQHF
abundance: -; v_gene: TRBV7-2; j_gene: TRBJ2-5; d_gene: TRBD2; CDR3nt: TGTGCCAGCAGCCTGCTCGGGGGAGGGCAAGAGACCCAGTACTTC; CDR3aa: CASSLLGGGQETQYF
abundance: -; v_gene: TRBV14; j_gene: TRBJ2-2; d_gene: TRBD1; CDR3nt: TGTGCCAGCAGCCAAGATCGGTTAGGGACAGGCACCGGGGAGCTGTTTTTT; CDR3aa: CASSQDRLGTGTGELFF